Following are 4 T cell receptor beta chains from one sample sequenced in a study of cytomegalovirus exposure and HLA in healthy donors. The PCR made use of 60 Vbeta and 13 Jbeta primers. Profiling relied on immunoSEQ multiplex PCR, and the TCRdb table lists in-frame clones only, not all of them. Here the sample spans 89,000 or so clones, roughly 75% being singletons. Sequenced input: PBMCs. The origin of the receptors is a man aged 55 to 70 in good health and CMV-seronegative.

The genes are TRBV5-5 and TRBJ1-2, with a weak D call TRBD1 (6 bases). There are 14 residues in the CDR3. V was trimmed by 1 base and J by 5 bases, leaving 12 bases between them. The germline V gene encodes CDR1 SGHKS and CDR2 YYEKEE (reference sequence). CDR3 sequence reads: CASSLLSRGYGYTF. CDR3 DNA: TGTGCCAGCAGCTTGCTTTCCAGGGGTTATGGCTACACCTTC.

This clone was observed once. This chain connects TRBV27 to TRBJ1-5; 7 nucleotides agree with TRBD1. This CDR3 contains 14 residues. Germline V gene sequence: CDR1 MNHEY, CDR2 SMNVEV (reference sequence). V dropped 6 bases and J dropped 2; count of bases not matched to a gene: 4. CDR3 nucleotides: TGTGCCAGCAGACCGGGACAGCGCAATCAGCCCCAGCATTTT. This codes for CASRPGQRNQPQHF.

The chain employs TRBV19 and TRBJ1-5, with D possibly being TRBD1 (5 bases). Germline values: CDR1 LNHDA, CDR2 SQIVND (reference sequence). The ends were cut back, 1 base at V and 9 bases at J, with 10 bases in the middle. This CDR3 comprises 13 residues. The CDR3 bases are TGTGCCAGTAGTATAGGGCAGGGTACGCCCCAGCATTTT. Its translation: CASSIGQGTPQHF. The whole variable domain, filled in from reference TRBV19 and TRBJ1-5, reads DGGITQSPKYLFRKEGQNVTLSCEQNLNHDAMYWYRQDPGQGLRLIYYSQIVNDFQKGDIAEGYSVSREKKESFPLTVTSAQKNPTAFYLCASSIGQGTPQHFGDGTRLSIL.

V gene TRBV18 combines with J gene TRBJ1-1, with D unclear. The germline V and J ends were trimmed by 2 bases and 7 bases, with 11 bases remaining between them. CDR1 and CDR2 from the germline V gene are KGHSH and LQKENI. The CDR3 sequence is 13 residues long. The CDR3 here is CASSPDLSSEAFF. As DNA, the CDR3 is TGTGCCAGCTCACCAGATCTTTCTAGTGAAGCTTTCTTT.